Listed here are 20 T cell receptor beta chains from one sample, sequenced in a study of CD8 T cells in Susac syndrome (dated by TCRdb to the late 2010s). Library preparation employed the immunoSEQ multiplex PCR assay. RNA was extracted using the RNeasy kit, and roughly 0.5 to 1 microgram was reverse transcribed with random hexamers. The public reads were reprocessed in TCRdb via fastp at Q25 and MiXCR, keeping in-frame beta chains. Merged by CDR3 protein, the rows form single entries marked with the most common genes and DNA. The sample table records under 150,000 distinct CDR3 sequences; 85% to 95% of these occur just once. The leading ten clones occupy 0.13% to 0.15% of the sample. The sequenced material came from CD4+ T cells from PBMCs. Receptor source: a human donor with Susac syndrome.

This sequence joins TRBV3-1 and TRBJ1-5; D not certain. Germline values: CDR1 LGHDT, CDR2 YNNKEL (reference sequence). Trimming removed 1 base from V and 5 bases from J, with 12 bases in between. The CDR3 is made up of 15 amino acids. The CDR3 bases are TGTGCCAGCAGCCAAGGGCCCTCTCCGTATCAGCCCCAGCATTTT. Its translation: CASSQGPSPYQPQHF.

This chain connects TRBV9 to TRBJ2-1, with D hard to call. Germline CDR1 and CDR2: SGDLS and YYNGEE. The CDR3 length is 15 residues. V was shortened by 0 bases and J by 1 base, with 8 bases between the two germline ends. The CDR3 DNA reads TGTGCCAGCAGCGTAGCCCCCAGTTCCTACAATGAGCAGTTCTTC. Translation: CASSVAPSSYNEQFF.

V gene TRBV4-2 combines with J gene TRBJ2-7; the match to TRBD2 covers 14 bases. V lost 3 bases, J lost 1 base, and 5 bases stayed unmatched. The CDR3 loop spans 17 amino acids. The germline gives CDR1 LGHNA, CDR2 YNFKEQ. For the CDR3, the DNA is TGTGCCAGCAGCCACGGGACTAGCGGGAGCGGATCCTACGAGCAGTACTTC. Encoded protein: CASSHGTSGSGSYEQYF.

V gene TRBV12-3 or TRBV12-4 combines with J gene TRBJ2-5; 10 bases agree with TRBD2. V trimming: 4 bases; J trimming: 5 bases; junction bases outside the gene matches: 4. CDR3 size: 14 residues. CDR3 sequence: CASSSSGSGETQYF. For the CDR3, the DNA is TGTGCCAGCAGTTCTAGCGGGAGCGGGGAGACCCAGTACTTC.

The chain joins TRBV7-3 to TRBJ2-3, with D hard to call. The V end was cut by 4 bases, the J end by 3 bases, with 11 bases between. The CDR3 runs to 14 residues. Germline CDR1 and CDR2: SGHTA and FQGTGA. Here the CDR3 DNA reads TGTGCCAGCAGCTCCAGTTCCGGGACAGATACGCAGTATTTT. Its translation: CASSSSSGTDTQYF.

This chain connects TRBV9 to TRBJ1-6; 10 nucleotides line up with TRBD1. The CDR3 totals 15 residues. After removal of 2 bases from V and 10 bases from J, the junction contained 6 bases not matched to a gene. Looked up from germline, CDR1 is SGDLS and CDR2 is YYNGEE. CDR3 sequence reads: CASSVGTGARSPLHF. The CDR3 region has the DNA TGTGCCAGCAGCGTTGGGACAGGGGCGCGATCACCCCTCCACTTT.

The V call is TRBV5-1, the J call TRBJ2-3; D ambiguous. Germline CDR1 is SGHRS and CDR2 is YFSETQ. Trimming stripped 0 bases from V and 2 bases from J, with 10 bases between. The CDR3 covers 15 residues. The CDR3 spells CASSLDPGTTDTQYF. CDR3 coding DNA: TGCGCCAGCAGCTTGGATCCAGGCACCACAGATACGCAGTATTTT.

The V call is TRBV18, the J call TRBJ1-2; D is uncertain. There are 14 residues in the CDR3. V was shortened by 6 bases and J by 4 bases, with 15 bases between the two germline ends. The germline CDR1 and CDR2 sequences are KGHSH and LQKENI. CDR3 amino acids: CASSPDGEVYGYTF. DNA for the CDR3: TGTGCCAGCTCTCCTGACGGGGAGGTCTATGGCTACACCTTC. The full variable domain, rest sourced from reference TRBV18 and TRBJ1-2, is NAGVMQNPRHLVRRRGQEARLRCSPMKGHSHVYWYRQLPEEGLKFMVYLQKENIIDESGMPKERFSAEFPKEGPSILRIQQVVRGDSAAYFCASSPDGEVYGYTFGSGTRLTVV.

The chain recombines TRBV5-4 with TRBJ2-3; D not certain. In germline, CDR1 is SGHNT, CDR2 YYREEE (reference sequence). V was shortened by 2 bases and J by 2 bases, with 15 bases between the two germline ends. This CDR3 comprises 16 residues. The CDR3 DNA reads TGTGCCAGCAGCTTTTCCGTATACCCCTCCACAGATACGCAGTATTTT. Its translation is CASSFSVYPSTDTQYF.

This clonotype was counted a single time. V is TRBV23-1 and J is TRBJ2-7; TRBD1 matches 7 bases. TRBV23-1 is assigned to the ORF class and has an uncertain function. The CDR3 sequence is 17 residues long. Trimming at V came to 2 bases and at J to 2 bases, leaving 12 bases not matched to a gene. The CDR3 DNA reads TGCGCCAGCAGTCAACTTAGCGACGACAGGGTAGCCTACGAGCAGTACTTC. Translating it yields CASSQLSDDRVAYEQYF.

The chain couples TRBV7-2 to TRBJ2-5; D is perhaps TRBD2 (5 bases). The length of the CDR3 is 14 residues. The ends were cut back, 0 bases at V and 2 bases at J, with 7 bases in the middle. Per the germline V gene, CDR1 is SGHTA and CDR2 is FQGNSA. CDR3 coding DNA: TGTGCCAGCAGCTTAGCTCGGGATCAAGAGACCCAGTACTTC. Amino acid sequence: CASSLARDQETQYF.

This chain's CDR3 is CASSTTGASNQPQHF. The CDR3 nucleotides read TGTGCCAGCAGCACTACAGGGGCTAGCAATCAGCCCCAGCATTTT. The chain combines TRBV9 with TRBJ1-5, with 7 nucleotides matching TRBD1. The J segment lost 0 bases and the V segment lost 4 bases, leaving 4 bases of the junction unmatched. From germline, CDR1 is SGDLS and CDR2 YYNGEE. The CDR3 has 15 amino acids.

J is TRBJ2-1 and V is TRBV27; D call uncertain. V was cut by 3 bases and J by 7 bases, with 10 bases left in between. Germline loops: CDR1 MNHEY, CDR2 SMNVEV (reference sequence). The CDR3 length is 13 residues. CDR3 in amino acids: CASSFRWDNEQFF. The CDR3 DNA reads TGTGCCAGCAGTTTCCGTTGGGATAATGAGCAGTTCTTC.

This rearrangement joins TRBV12-3 or TRBV12-4 to TRBJ2-4, with TRBD2 as a possible D gene (6 bases). V dropped 2 bases and J dropped 2 bases, with 10 bases sitting between them. The CDR3 length is 15 residues. CDR3 in amino acids: CASSLSGGPKNIQYF. In DNA, the CDR3 is TGTGCCAGCAGTTTATCTGGAGGGCCCAAAAACATTCAGTACTTC.

The chain couples TRBV1 to TRBJ1-5. TRBV1 is tagged as a pseudogene. This CDR3 spans 16 amino acids. The CDR3 DNA sequence: TGCACCAGCAGCCAAGCGGTAAGAGATAGCAATCAGCCCCAGCATTTT. It yields the protein CTSSQAVRDSNQPQHF.

The rearrangement links TRBV30 to TRBJ2-2; D is ambiguous. Germline V gene sequence: CDR1 GTSNPN, CDR2 SVGIG (reference sequence). V was pared by 0 bases and J by 3 bases, with 8 bases between. This CDR3 contains 14 residues. CDR3 loop: CAWSVATYTGELFF. For the CDR3, the DNA is TGTGCCTGGAGTGTCGCCACGTACACCGGGGAGCTGTTTTTT.

This chain joins TRBV20-1 and TRBJ2-5; 8 bases are shared with TRBD2. The CDR3 runs 13 residues. CDR1 DFQATT and CDR2 SNEGSKA come from the germline V gene (reference sequence). V lost 3 bases and J lost 7; bases outside the gene matches: 7. CDR3 loop: CSASQAGVGTQYF. The CDR3 DNA reads TGCAGTGCTAGTCAAGCGGGGGTCGGGACCCAGTACTTC.

The chain joins TRBV20-1 to TRBJ2-1; D ambiguous. The germline CDR1 and CDR2 sequences are DFQATT and SNEGSKA (reference sequence). The CDR3 extends over 12 amino acids. V lost 7 bases and J 9 bases, leaving 16 bases between the germline ends. The CDR3 bases are TGCAGTGTCCCGCGGACGGGCCTTGAGCAGTTCTTC. Its protein is CSVPRTGLEQFF.

The chain links TRBV14 to TRBJ1-1, with D possibly being TRBD1 (6 bases). The CDR3 has 17 amino acids. The V gene's germline CDR1 is SGHDN and CDR2 FVKESK. The V end lost 4 bases, the J end lost 0 bases, and 18 bases lay between the germline ends. The CDR3 nucleotides read TGTGCCAGCAGCCCGGACTGGGGGGCCCACCTGAACACTGAAGCTTTCTTT. It codes for CASSPDWGAHLNTEAFF. Variable domain in full (rest from reference TRBV14 and TRBJ1-1): EAGVTQFPSHSVIEKGQTVTLRCDPISGHDNLYWYRRVMGKEIKFLLHFVKESKQDESGMPNNRFLAERTGGTYSTLKVQPAELEDSGVYFCASSPDWGAHLNTEAFFGQGTRLTVV.

CDR3 bases: TGTGCCAGCAGTTTAGTCCGGATCTATGGCTACACCTTC. Translated, it gives CASSLVRIYGYTF. The chain is built from TRBV28 and TRBJ1-2; D unclear. The CDR3 is made up of 13 amino acids. Germline lookup yields CDR1 MDHEN and CDR2 SYDVKM. V was trimmed by 2 bases and J by 4 bases, leaving 8 bases between them.